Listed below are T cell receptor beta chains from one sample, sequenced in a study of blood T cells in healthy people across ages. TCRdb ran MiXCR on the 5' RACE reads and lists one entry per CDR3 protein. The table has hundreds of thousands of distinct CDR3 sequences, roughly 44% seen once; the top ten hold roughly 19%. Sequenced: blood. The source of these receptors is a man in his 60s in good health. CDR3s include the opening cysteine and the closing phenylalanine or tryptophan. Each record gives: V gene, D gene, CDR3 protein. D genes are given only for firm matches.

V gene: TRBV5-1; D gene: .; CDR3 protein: CVSSLAIGIQETQYF
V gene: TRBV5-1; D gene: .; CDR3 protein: CAGSFGARRGDTQYF
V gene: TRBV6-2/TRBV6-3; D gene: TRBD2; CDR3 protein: CASRERGGGDEQFF
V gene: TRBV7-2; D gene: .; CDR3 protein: CASSRWTNEAFF
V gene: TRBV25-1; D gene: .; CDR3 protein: CASSESVGGGNTEAFF
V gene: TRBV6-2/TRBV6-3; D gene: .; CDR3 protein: CASSYNRVNQPQHF
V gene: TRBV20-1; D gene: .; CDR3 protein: CSFFLGNEQFF
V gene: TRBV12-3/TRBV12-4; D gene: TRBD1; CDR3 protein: CASSVQGYYKQYF
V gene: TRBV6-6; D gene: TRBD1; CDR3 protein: CASSRSWDRQETQFF
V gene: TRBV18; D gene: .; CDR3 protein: CASSPEDGYTF
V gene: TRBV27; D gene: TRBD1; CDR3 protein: CASSTMTGGRDRDTQYF